The TCR beta chain described here comes from a study of blood T cell repertoires in COVID-19. Libraries were prepared by immunoSEQ multiplex PCR; TCRdb keeps only in-frame clonotypes and omits some of them. The table has about 52,000 clones, under 90% seen once. The V gene's germline CDR1 is SEHNR and CDR2 FQNEAQ (reference sequence). The V end lost 7 bases, the J end lost 5 bases, and 17 bases lay between the germline ends. This CDR3 is built from 15 residues. This sequence was found in a man between 65 and 80 years old with acute or convalescent COVID-19. The rearrangement uses TRBV7-9 and TRBJ2-2; possible D gene TRBD2, 5 bases. The sequenced sample consisted of peripheral blood. This chain's CDR3 is CASTSQGRGTGELFF. CDR3 coding DNA: TGTGCCAGCACCTCCCAAGGGAGAGGAACCGGGGAGCTGTTTTTT.